The source of this T cell receptor beta chain is a study of T cell responses to AZD1222 COVID-19 vaccine. The CDR3 covers 15 residues. Germline-derived CDR1 and CDR2 are MDHEN and SYDVKM. The study, taken as a whole, reports: The donor group comprised mostly white British people and more females; the analysis possibly underestimated clonal diversity. Vaccine-related CD4 TCRs covered spike, predominating at 160-218 and 743-854. The study found Spike-specific TCR breadth and depth rose after two AZD1222 doses. Baseline testing showed seropositivity in only 6 or 7 AZD1222 recipients.

TCRdb's table, derived via immunoSEQ multiplex PCR, lists solely in-frame clones and lacks some. The profile shows about 140,000 clones, 91% of them singletons. In its sample, this clone was seen a few times. Its antigen is unidentified. A junction end diverges from the germline sequence, so it may reflect a read error. The source is an adult who received the MenACWY meningococcal vaccine as a control. The genes are TRBV28 and TRBJ2-7, with D maybe TRBD1 (6 bases). Sequenced here: peripheral blood, sampled 28 days after the second dose of the MenACWY control vaccine. The CDR3 reads CASSSIGGQPYAQYF. CDR3 nucleotides: TGTGCCAGCAGTTCAATAGGCGGACAGCCCTACGCGCAGTACTTC.